This entry describes one T cell receptor (beta chain). No antigen is known for it. With V trimmed by 1 base and J by 13 bases, 7 bases remained unmatched. This CDR3 has 14 residues. The V gene's germline CDR1 is SGHRS and CDR2 YFSETQ. This record belongs to a study of CD8+CD57+ T cells in acquired aplastic anemia. The overall study: An average of roughly 3 ug of DNA was obtained from sorted CD4+ and CD8+ cells.

The authors sequenced patients whose flow cytometry had shown CD8+CD57+ cell expansion. Points from the study as a whole: Shared by patients and controls, almost 30 CD8+ CDR3s were abundant in patients.

CDR3 and TCR beta VDJ profiling relied on a genomic DNA template. TCRdb analysed the reads with MiXCR anew, one entry per CDR3 protein. Here the sample spans about 120,000 distinct CDR3 sequences, 55% to 60% being singletons. The sequenced sample was sorted CD4+, CD8+, or CD8+CD57+ T cells (not recorded which) from PBMCs. The sequence was obtained from a human donor with aplastic anemia. V is TRBV5-1 and J is TRBJ2-1, with 11 bases matching TRBD1. CDR3 in amino acids: CASSLPGQGVQQFF. The CDR3 coding sequence is TGCGCCAGCAGCTTGCCGGGACAGGGGGTACAACAGTTCTTC.